The clone carrying this T cell receptor beta chain was seen more than once but under ten times. TCRdb redid the calling of the reads with MiXCR, one entry per CDR3 protein. The sample contains 170,000 or so distinct CDR3 sequences, 15% to 20% of which appear only once. The CDR3 extends over 12 amino acids. Trimming shortened V by 9 bases and J by 3 bases, and 11 bases separated the two germline ends. Germline V gene data show CDR1 as LGHNT and CDR2 as FRNRAP. This sample is drawn from a study of T cell repertoires in cytomegalovirus infection. Sequencing was done on a sample of CD8+ T cells from PBMCs. This receptor was taken from a human donor in good health (CMV status not recorded). Some clones in this sample may be carry-over from other donors' samples. This chain links TRBV12-5 with TRBJ2-5; weak D call: TRBD1 (5 bases). CDR3 sequence (DNA): TGTGCTAGCTCCTCGACAGAAGAGACCCAGTACTTC. Translation gives CASSSTEETQYF.